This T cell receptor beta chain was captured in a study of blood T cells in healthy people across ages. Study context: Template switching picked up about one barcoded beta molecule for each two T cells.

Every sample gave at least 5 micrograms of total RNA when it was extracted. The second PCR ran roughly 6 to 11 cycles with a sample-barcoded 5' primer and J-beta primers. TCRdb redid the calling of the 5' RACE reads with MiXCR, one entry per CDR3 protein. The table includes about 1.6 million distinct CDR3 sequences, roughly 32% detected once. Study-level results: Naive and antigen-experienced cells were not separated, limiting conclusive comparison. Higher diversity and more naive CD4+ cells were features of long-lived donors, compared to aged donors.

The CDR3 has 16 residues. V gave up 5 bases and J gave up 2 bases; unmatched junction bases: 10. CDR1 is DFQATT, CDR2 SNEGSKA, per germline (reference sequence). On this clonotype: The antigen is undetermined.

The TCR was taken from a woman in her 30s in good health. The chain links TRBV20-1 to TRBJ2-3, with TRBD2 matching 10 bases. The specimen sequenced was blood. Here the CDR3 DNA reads TGCAGTGCTGGGGCTCAGCTAGCGGGGGTCACAGATACGCAGTATTTT. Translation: CSAGAQLAGVTDTQYF.